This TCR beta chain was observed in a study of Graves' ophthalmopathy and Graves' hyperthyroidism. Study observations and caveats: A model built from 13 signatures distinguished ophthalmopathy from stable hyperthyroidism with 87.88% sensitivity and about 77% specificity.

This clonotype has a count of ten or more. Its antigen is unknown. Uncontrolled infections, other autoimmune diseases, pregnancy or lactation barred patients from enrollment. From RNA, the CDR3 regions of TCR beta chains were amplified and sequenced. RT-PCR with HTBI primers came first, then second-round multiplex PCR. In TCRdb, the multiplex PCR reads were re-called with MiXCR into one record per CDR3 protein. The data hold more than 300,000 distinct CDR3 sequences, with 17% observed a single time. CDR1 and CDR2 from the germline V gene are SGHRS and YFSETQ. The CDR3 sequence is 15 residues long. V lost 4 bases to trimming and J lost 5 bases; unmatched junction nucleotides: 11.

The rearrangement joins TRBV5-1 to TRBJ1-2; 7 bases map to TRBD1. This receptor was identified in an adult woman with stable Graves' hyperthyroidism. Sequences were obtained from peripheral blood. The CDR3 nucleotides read TGCGCCAGCAGCAGATCGACAGGGCCCCCATATGGCTACACCTTC. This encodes CASSRSTGPPYGYTF.